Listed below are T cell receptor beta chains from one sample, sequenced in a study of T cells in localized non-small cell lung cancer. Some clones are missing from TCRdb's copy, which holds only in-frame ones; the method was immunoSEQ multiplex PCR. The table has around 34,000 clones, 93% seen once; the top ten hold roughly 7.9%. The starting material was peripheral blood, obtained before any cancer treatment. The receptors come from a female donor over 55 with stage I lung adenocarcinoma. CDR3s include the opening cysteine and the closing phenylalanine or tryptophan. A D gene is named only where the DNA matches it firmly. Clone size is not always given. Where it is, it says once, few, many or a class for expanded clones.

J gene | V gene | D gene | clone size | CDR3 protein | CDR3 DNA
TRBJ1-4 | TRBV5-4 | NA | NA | CASSYPSSGGTEKLFF | TGTGCCAGCAGCTACCCTTCGAGCGGGGGAACGGAAAAACTGTTTTTT
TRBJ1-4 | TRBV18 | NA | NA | CASSRGLRDEKLFF | TGTGCCAGCTCACGGGGGTTACGGGATGAAAAACTGTTTTTT
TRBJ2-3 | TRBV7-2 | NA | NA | CASSARLEWTDTQYF | TGTGCCAGCAGCGCCCGACTAGAATGGACAGATACGCAGTATTTT
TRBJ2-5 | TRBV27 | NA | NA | CASSLRIGQETQYF | TGTGCCAGCAGTTTGAGGATTGGCCAAGAGACCCAGTACTTC
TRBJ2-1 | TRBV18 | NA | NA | CASSPGTLRTLSYNEQFF | TGTGCCAGCTCACCCGGGACCCTTCGAACGCTCTCCTACAATGAGCAGTTCTTC
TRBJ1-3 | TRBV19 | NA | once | CATTGTNSGNTIYF | TGTGCCACCACGGGGACGAACTCCGGAAACACCATATATTTT
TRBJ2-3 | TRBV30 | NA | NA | CAWSSGSTDTQYF | TGTGCCTGGAGTTCCGGGAGCACAGATACGCAGTATTTT
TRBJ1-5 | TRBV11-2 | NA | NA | CASSLGVGQYSNQPQHF | TGTGCCAGCAGCTTAGGCGTAGGACAATATAGCAATCAGCCCCAGCATTTT
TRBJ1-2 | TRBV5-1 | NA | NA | CASSLRSGAVDYGYTF | TGCGCCAGCAGCTTGAGATCAGGGGCGGTGGACTATGGCTACACCTTC
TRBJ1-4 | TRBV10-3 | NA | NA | CAIRNEGGNEKLFF | TGTGCCATCAGAAATGAGGGAGGGAATGAAAAACTGTTTTTT
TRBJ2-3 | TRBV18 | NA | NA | CASSPRDSTDTQYF | TGTGCCAGCTCACCAAGGGACAGCACAGATACGCAGTATTTT
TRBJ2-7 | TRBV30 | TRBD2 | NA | CAWSLLAGGPYEQYF | TGTGCCTGGAGTCTCCTAGCGGGGGGCCCCTACGAGCAGTACTTC
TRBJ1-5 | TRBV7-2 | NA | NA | CASSLQGGPQPQHF | TGTGCCAGCAGCTTACAGGGAGGGCCTCAGCCCCAGCATTTT
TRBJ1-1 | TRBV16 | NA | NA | CASSPPGDENTEAFF | TGTGCCAGCAGCCCCCCGGGCGACGAAAACACTGAAGCTTTCTTT
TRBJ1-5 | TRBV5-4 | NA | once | CASSLMGSGQPQHF | TGTGCCAGCAGCTTGATGGGGTCGGGTCAGCCCCAGCATTTT
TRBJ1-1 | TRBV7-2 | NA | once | CASSLRRPNTEAFF | TGTGCCAGCAGCTTAAGAAGGCCGAACACTGAAGCTTTCTTT